Presented here are 5 T cell receptor beta chains from one specimen sequenced in a study of blood T cell repertoires in COVID-19 (dated by TCRdb to about 2020). Receptor amplification or capture employed the immunoSEQ multiplex PCR assay. Not all clones reach the TCRdb copy of this immuneACCESS table, which keeps in-frame sequences only. Checked studies attribute under half of the gap to unresolved V genes and leave the rest unexplained. This sample is represented by a few hundred thousand clones; roughly 87% of them were singletons. Together, the top ten hold approximately 3.1% of the sample. The sample was PBMCs or T cells enriched from blood (not recorded which). The receptors come from a woman aged 25 to 39 who had recovered from COVID-19.

This CDR3 reads CASSHGGTGTQPQHF. CDR3 nucleotide sequence: TGTGCCAGCAGCCATGGAGGGACAGGTACTCAGCCCCAGCATTTT. The gene calls are TRBV3-1 (or the pseudogene TRBV3-2) and TRBJ1-5, with 8 positions matching TRBD1. From germline, CDR1 is LGHDT and CDR2 YNNKEL (reference sequence). The CDR3 runs 15 residues. Trimming at V came to 3 bases and at J to 6 bases, leaving 7 bases not matched to a gene.

To note about this clone: The same CDR3 arises from other DNA sequences in this sample as well. V and J are TRBV5-1 and TRBJ1-3; 10 bases match TRBD1. The trim removed 2 bases at V and 4 bases at J, leaving 3 bases unmatched. Looked up from germline, CDR1 is SGHRS and CDR2 is YFSETQ. The CDR3 has 15 residues. The CDR3 region has the DNA TGCGCCAGCAGCTTAGGGACAGGGGCAGGAAACACCATATATTTT. It codes for CASSLGTGAGNTIYF.

The rearrangement uses TRBV4-1 and TRBJ2-1, with 13 nucleotides matching TRBD2. Germline CDR1 is MGHRA and CDR2 is YSYEKL. The V segment lost 6 bases and the J segment 8 bases; nucleotides outside the gene matches: 4. The CDR3 has 14 residues. DNA of the CDR3: TGCGCCAGCAGTTTTGGACTAGCGGGGGATGAGCAGTTCTTC. Translating gives CASSFGLAGDEQFF.

CDR3 loop: CASKSDRGTNTGELFF. DNA of the CDR3: TGTGCCAGCAAAAGCGACAGGGGGACAAACACCGGGGAGCTGTTTTTT. V usage is TRBV2 and J usage is TRBJ2-2, with TRBD1 matching over 9 bases. CDR1 SNHLY and CDR2 FYNNEI come from the germline V gene. J was trimmed by 2 bases and V by 7 bases; bases with no gene match: 8. The CDR3 consists of 16 residues. Looking up the rest from reference TRBV2 and TRBJ2-2 gives the full variable domain: EPEVTQTPSHQVTQMGQEVILRCVPISNHLYFYWYRQILGQKVEFLVSFYNNEISEKSEIFDDQFSVERPDGSNFTLKIRSTKLEDSAMYFCASKSDRGTNTGELFFGEGSRLTVL.

This chain connects TRBV3-1 (or the pseudogene TRBV3-2) to TRBJ1-1; no reliable D call. The V end was cut by 1 base, the J end by 2 bases, with 2 bases between. The V gene's germline CDR1 is LGHDT and CDR2 YNNKEL (reference sequence). The CDR3 is 12 amino acids. The CDR3 region has the DNA TGTGCCAGCAGCCAAGTAAACACTGAAGCTTTCTTT. It translates to CASSQVNTEAFF.